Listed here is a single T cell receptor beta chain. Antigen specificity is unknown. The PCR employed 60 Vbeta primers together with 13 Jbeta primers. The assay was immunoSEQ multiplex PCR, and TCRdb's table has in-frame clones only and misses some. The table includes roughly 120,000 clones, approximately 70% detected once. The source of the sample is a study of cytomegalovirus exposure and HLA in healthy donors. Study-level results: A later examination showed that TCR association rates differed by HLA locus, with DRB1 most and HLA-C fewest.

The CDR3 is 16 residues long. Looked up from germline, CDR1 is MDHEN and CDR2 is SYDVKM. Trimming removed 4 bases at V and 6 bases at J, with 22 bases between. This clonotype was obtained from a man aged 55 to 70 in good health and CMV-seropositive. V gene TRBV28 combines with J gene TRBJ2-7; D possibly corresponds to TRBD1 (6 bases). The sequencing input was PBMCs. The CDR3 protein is CASSSPSEQGFGEQYF. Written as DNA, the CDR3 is TGTGCCAGCAGTTCCCCAAGTGAACAGGGTTTCGGCGAGCAGTACTTC. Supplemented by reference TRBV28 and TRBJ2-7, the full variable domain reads DVKVTQSSRYLVKRTGEKVFLECVQDMDHENMFWYRQDPGLGLRLIYFSYDVKMKEKGDIPEGYSVSREKKERFSLILESASTNQTSMYLCASSSPSEQGFGEQYFGPGTRLTVT.